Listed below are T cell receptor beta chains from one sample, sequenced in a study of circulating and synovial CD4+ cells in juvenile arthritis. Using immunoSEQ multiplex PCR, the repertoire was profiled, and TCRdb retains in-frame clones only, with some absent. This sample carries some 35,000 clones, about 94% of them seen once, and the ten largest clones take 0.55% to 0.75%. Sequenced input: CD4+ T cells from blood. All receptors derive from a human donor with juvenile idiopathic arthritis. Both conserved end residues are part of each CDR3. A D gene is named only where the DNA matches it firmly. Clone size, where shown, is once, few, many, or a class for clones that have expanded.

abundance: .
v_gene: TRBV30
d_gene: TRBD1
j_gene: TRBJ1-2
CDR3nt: TGTGCCTGGTCCAGGGGGGTTAACTATGGCTACACCTTC
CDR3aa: CAWSRGVNYGYTF

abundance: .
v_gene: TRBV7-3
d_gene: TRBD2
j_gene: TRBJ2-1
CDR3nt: TGTGCCAGCAGCTTAAAGCCGACTAGCGGGGGGTACAATGAGCAGTTCTTC
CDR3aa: CASSLKPTSGGYNEQFF

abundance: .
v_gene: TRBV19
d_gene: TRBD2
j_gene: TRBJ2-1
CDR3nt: TGTGCCAGTACTAAGATTGGGACTAGCGGGCTGCAGTTCTTC
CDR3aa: CASTKIGTSGLQFF

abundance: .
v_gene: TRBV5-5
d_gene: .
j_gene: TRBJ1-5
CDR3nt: TGTGCCAGCAGCTTGGCCGGGGGGAATCAGCCCCAGCATTTT
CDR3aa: CASSLAGGNQPQHF

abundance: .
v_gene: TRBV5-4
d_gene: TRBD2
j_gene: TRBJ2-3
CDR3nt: TGTGCCAGCAGCTCGACTAGCGGGGCCCTTAGCACAGATACGCAGTATTTT
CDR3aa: CASSSTSGALSTDTQYF

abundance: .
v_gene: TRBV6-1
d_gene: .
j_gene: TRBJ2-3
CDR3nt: TGTGCCAGCAGGTGGGGCTTGGGGACAGATACGCAGTATTTT
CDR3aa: CASRWGLGTDTQYF

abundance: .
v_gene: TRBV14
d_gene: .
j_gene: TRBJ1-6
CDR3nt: TGTGCCAGCAGCCAGGGCCCTTCACCCCTCCACTTT
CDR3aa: CASSQGPSPLHF

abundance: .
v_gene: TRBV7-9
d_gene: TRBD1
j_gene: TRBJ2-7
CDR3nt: TGTGCCAGCAGCAACCCGGGACAGTCTAATGAGGACGAGCAGTACTTC
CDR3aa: CASSNPGQSNEDEQYF

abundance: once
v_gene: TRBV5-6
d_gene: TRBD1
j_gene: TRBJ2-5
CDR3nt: TGTGCCAGCAGCCCGGACAGGAGGGAGACCCAGTACTTC
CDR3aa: CASSPDRRETQYF

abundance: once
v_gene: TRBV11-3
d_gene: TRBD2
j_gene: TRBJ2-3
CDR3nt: TGTGCCAGCAGCTCTTTGGGGGCGGGGGGCGCCACAGATACGCAGTATTTT
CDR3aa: CASSSLGAGGATDTQYF

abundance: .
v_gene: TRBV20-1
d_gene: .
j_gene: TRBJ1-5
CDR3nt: TGCAGTGCCGCCGGGAATCAGCCCCAGCATTTT
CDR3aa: CSAAGNQPQHF

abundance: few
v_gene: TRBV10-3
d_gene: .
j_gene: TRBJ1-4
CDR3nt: TGTGCCATCAGTGGGGAGGCAGGTAATGAAAAACTGTTTTTT
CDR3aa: CAISGEAGNEKLFF

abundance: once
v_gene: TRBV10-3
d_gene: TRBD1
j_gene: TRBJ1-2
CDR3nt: TGTGCCATCACCCAGCGGACAGGGGAAGACTATGGCTACACCTTC
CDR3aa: CAITQRTGEDYGYTF

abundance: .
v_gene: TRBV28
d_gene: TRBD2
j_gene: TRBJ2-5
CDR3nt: TGTGCCAGCAGTTCCCGACTAGCGGGGGGGTGGGAGACCCAGTACTTC
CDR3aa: CASSSRLAGGWETQYF

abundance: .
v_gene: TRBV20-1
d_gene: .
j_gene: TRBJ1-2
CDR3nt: TGCAGTGCTAGGGCCAGAAGCTACACCTTC
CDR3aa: CSARARSYTF

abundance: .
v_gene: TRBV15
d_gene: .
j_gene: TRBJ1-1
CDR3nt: TGTGCCACCAGCATTAGTTCCACTCACGGGGGTGAAGCTTTCTTT
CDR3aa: CATSISSTHGGEAFF

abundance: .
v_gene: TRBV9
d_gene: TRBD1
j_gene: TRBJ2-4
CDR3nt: TGTGCCAGCAGCCCAAGGACAGGGGGGGGCATTCAGTACTTC
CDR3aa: CASSPRTGGGIQYF

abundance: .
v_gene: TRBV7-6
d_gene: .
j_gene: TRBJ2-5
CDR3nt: TGTGCCAGCAGCTTAGCTACAGGGAAAGAGACCCAGTACTTC
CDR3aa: CASSLATGKETQYF

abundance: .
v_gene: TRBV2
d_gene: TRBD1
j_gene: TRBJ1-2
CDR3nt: TGTGCCAGCAAGCCCGGACAGGGTTCCTATGGCTACACCTTC
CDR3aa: CASKPGQGSYGYTF

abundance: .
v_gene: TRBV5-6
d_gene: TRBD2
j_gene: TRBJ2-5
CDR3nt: TGTGCCAGCAGTGCTAGCGGGGGACTCCATGAGACCCAGTACTTC
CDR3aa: CASSASGGLHETQYF

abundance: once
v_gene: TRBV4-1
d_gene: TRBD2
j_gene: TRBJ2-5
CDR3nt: TGCGCCAGCAGCAACAGGGGGACTAGCGGGGGATACCAAGAGACCCAGTACTTC
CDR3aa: CASSNRGTSGGYQETQYF

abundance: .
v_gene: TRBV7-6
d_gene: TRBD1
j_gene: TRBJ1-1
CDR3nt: TGTGCCAGCAGCTTAGCGTACAGGGGCTCAGGGAACACTGAAGCTTTCTTT
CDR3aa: CASSLAYRGSGNTEAFF

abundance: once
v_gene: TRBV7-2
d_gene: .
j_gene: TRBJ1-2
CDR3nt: TGTGCCAGCAGCTTGGACAGAGCTAACTATGGCTACACCTTC
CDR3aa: CASSLDRANYGYTF

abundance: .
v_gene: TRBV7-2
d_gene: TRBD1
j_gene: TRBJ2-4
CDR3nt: TGTGCCAGCAGATCACGGACAGGGTTGGCCAAAAACATTCAGTACTTC
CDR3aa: CASRSRTGLAKNIQYF

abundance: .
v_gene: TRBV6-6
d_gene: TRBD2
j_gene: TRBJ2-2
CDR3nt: TGTGCCAGCAGTCCTAGCGGGGGGGCCGGGGAGCTGTTTTTT
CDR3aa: CASSPSGGAGELFF

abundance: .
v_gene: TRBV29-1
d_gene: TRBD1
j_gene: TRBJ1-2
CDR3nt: TGCAGCGACCGAGGACAGGGGGCCTATGGCTACACCTTC
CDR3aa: CSDRGQGAYGYTF

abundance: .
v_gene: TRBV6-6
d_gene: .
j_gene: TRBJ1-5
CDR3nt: TGTGCCAGCAGTTCTGTTAGTCAGCCCCAGCATTTT
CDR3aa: CASSSVSQPQHF

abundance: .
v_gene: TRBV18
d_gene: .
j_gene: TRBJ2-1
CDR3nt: TGTGCCAGCTCAGGCCTGACCTACAATGAGCAGTTCTTC
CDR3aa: CASSGLTYNEQFF

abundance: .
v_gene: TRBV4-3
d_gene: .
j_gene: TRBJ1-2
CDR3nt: TGCGCCAGCAGCCAAGTCGGCGGCAACTATGGCTACACCTTC
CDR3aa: CASSQVGGNYGYTF

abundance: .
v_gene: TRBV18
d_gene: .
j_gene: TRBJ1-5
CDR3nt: TGTGCCAGCTCACCGGGTACAGATCAGCCCCAGCATTTT
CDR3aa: CASSPGTDQPQHF

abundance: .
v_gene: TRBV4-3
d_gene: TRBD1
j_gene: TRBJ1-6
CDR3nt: TGCGCCAGCAGCCACCAGGGGGCCTCAAGCTCCTATAATTCACCCCTCCACTTT
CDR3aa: CASSHQGASSSYNSPLHF

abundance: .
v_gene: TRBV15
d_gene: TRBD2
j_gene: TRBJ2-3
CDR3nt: TGTGCCACCAGCAGAGTAGCGGGGAGCACAGATACGCAGTATTTT
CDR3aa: CATSRVAGSTDTQYF

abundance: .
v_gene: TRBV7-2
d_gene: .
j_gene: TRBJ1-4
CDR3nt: TGTGCCAGCAGCTTAGGAGGAGGCCCCCTCATTTTT
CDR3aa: CASSLGGGPLIF

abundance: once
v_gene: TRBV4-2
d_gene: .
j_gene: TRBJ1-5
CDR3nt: TGTGCCAGCAGCCAAGATCTTGCAGACAATAGCAATCAGCCCCAGCATTTT
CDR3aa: CASSQDLADNSNQPQHF

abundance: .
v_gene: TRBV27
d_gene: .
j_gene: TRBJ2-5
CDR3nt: TGTGCCAGCAGTTTATCGTGGAGGGTACGGGAGACCCAGTACTTC
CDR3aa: CASSLSWRVRETQYF